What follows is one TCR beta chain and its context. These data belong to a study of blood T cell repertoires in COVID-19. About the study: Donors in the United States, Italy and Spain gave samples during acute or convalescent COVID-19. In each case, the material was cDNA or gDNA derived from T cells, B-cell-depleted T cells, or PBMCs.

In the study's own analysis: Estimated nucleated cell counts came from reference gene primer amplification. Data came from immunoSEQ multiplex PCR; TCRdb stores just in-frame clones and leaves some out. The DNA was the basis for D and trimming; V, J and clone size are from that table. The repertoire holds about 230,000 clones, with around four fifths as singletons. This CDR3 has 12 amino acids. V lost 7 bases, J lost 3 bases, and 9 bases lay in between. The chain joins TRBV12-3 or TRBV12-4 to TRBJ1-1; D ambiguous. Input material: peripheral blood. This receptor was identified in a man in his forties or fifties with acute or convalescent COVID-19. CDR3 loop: CASTSSHTEAFF. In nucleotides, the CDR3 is TGTGCCAGCACTTCCTCCCACACTGAAGCTTTCTTT.